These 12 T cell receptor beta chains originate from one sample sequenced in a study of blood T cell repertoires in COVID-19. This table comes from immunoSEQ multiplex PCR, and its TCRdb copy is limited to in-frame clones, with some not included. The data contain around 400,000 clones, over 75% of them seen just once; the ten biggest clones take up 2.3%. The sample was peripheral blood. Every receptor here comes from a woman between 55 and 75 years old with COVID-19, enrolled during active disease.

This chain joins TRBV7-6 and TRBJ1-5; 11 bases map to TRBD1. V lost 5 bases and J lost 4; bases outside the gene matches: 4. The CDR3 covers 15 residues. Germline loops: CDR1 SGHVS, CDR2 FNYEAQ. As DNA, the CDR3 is TGTGCCAGCAGCGAGGGGACAGGGGGAAATCAGCCCCAGCATTTT. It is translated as CASSEGTGGNQPQHF.

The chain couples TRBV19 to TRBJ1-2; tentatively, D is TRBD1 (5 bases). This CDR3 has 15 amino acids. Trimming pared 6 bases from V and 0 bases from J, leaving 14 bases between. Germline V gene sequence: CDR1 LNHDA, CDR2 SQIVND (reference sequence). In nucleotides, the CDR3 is TGTGCCAGTAGGACGCAGGGCCCGTCTAACTATGGCTACACCTTC. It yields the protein CASRTQGPSNYGYTF. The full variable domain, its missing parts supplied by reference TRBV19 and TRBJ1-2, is DGGITQSPKYLFRKEGQNVTLSCEQNLNHDAMYWYRQDPGQGLRLIYYSQIVNDFQKGDIAEGYSVSREKKESFPLTVTSAQKNPTAFYLCASRTQGPSNYGYTFGSGTRLTVV.

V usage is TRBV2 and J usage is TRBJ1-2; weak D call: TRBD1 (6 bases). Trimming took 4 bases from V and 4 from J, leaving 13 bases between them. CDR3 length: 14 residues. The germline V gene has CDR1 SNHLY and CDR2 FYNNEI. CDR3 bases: TGTGCCAGCAGTGGTGACAGGCATGCCTATGGCTACACCTTC. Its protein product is CASSGDRHAYGYTF.

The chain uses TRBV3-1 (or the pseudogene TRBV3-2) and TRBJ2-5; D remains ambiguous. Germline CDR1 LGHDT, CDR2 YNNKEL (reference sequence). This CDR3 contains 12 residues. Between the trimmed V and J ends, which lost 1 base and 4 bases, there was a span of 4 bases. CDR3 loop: CASSQGRETQYF. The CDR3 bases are TGTGCCAGCAGCCAAGGGAGAGAGACCCAGTACTTC.

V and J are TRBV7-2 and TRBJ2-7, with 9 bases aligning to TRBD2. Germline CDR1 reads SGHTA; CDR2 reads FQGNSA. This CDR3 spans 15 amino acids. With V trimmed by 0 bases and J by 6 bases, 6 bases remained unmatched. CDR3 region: CASSLASSGVLEQYF. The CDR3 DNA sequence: TGTGCCAGCAGCTTAGCTTCTAGCGGGGTTCTCGAGCAGTACTTC.

The CDR3 sequence: CASSIGQGTLRMNTEAFF. The CDR3 nucleotides read TGTGCCAGCAGTATAGGGCAGGGGACGTTAAGAATGAACACTGAAGCTTTCTTT. The chain uses TRBV2 and TRBJ1-1; the D gene is possibly TRBD1 (6 bases). Germline assignment: CDR1 SNHLY and CDR2 FYNNEI. The ends were cut back, 5 bases at V and 0 bases at J, with 22 bases in the middle. The length of the CDR3 is 18 residues.

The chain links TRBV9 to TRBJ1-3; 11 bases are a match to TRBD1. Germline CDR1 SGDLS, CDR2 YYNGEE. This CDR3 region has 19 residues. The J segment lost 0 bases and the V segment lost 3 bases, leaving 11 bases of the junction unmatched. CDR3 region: CASSEGQGGITSSGNTIYF. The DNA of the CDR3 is TGTGCCAGCAGCGAGGGACAGGGGGGAATTACCAGCTCTGGAAACACCATATATTTT.

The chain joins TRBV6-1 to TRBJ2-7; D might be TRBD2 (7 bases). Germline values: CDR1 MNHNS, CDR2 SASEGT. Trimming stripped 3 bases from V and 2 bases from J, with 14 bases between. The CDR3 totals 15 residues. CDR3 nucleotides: TGTGCCAGCAGTGACACGGGGGGCCCTCCCTACGAGCAGTACTTC. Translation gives CASSDTGGPPYEQYF.

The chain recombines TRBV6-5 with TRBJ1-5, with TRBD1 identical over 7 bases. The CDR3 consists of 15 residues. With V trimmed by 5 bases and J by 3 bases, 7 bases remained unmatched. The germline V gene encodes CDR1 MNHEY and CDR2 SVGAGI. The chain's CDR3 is CASSPTGVLNQPQHF. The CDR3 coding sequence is TGTGCCAGCAGTCCTACAGGGGTCCTCAATCAGCCCCAGCATTTT.

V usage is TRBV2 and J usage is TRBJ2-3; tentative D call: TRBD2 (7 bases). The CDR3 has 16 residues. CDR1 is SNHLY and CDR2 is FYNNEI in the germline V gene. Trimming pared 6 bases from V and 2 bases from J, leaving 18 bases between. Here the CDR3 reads CASRGGGLSITDTQYF. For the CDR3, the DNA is TGTGCCAGCAGAGGGGGGGGCCTGTCTATCACAGATACGCAGTATTTT.

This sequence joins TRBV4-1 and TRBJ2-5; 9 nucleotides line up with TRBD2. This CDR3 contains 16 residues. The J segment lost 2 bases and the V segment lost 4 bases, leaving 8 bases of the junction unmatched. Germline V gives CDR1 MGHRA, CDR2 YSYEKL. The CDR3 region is CASSPLGAGGQETQYF. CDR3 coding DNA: TGCGCCAGCAGCCCTCTCGGAGCGGGGGGACAAGAGACCCAGTACTTC.

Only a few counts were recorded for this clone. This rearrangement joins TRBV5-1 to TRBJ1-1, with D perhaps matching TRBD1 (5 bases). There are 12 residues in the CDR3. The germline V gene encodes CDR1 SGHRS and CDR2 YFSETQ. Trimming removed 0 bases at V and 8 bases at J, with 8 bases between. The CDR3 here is CASSLADSEAFF. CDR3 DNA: TGCGCCAGCAGCTTGGCCGACAGCGAAGCTTTCTTT.